This TCR beta chain was recorded in a study of CD8 T cells in Susac syndrome. TCR beta was sequenced from blood CD8+ and CD4+ T cells. Negative isolation yielded CD8+ and CD4+ T cells; FACS enriched TEMRA cells. CDR3 size: 15 residues. V lost 6 bases, J lost 0 bases, and 9 bases lay in between. Germline CDR1 and CDR2: LNHDA and SQIVND (reference sequence). With random hexamers, reverse transcription was performed on about 0.5 to 1 ug of RNA. TCRdb used MiXCR to reprocess the immunoSEQ multiplex PCR reads, holding one entry per CDR3 protein. The repertoire holds around 110,000 distinct CDR3 sequences, with around 94% as singletons.

The receptor comes from a human donor with Susac syndrome. The source material was CD8+ T cells from PBMCs. The V call is TRBV19, the J call TRBJ2-6; perhaps TRBD1 as D (5 bases). Here the CDR3 reads CASSPQGSGANVLTF. The CDR3, as DNA: TGTGCCAGTAGCCCCCAGGGCTCTGGGGCCAACGTCCTGACTTTC.